This is a list of T cell receptor beta chains from one sample in a study of human T cells and chemical hapten exposure. TCRdb re-called the RACE reads through MiXCR, storing one row per CDR3 protein. Counted here are around 27,000 distinct CDR3 sequences, 5.8% occurring once; the ten biggest clones make up 5.6%. Specimen: whole blood, collected in connection with sensitization to the hapten diphenylcyclopropenone (DPC). The receptors derive from a man under 40 with alopecia areata. Some clones in this sample may be carry-over from other donors' samples. Both conserved end residues are part of each CDR3. The size entry is marked missing in some rows and otherwise reads once, few, many or a size class.

v_gene	abundance	j_gene	CDR3aa
TRBV6-5	few	TRBJ2-6	CASRTGQSGANVLTF
TRBV11-2	-	TRBJ1-2	CASSSRQAGDYGYTF
TRBV7-9	-	TRBJ1-1	CASSPPGYRGNTEAFF
TRBV6-5	many	TRBJ2-6	CASSYSILSGANVLTF
TRBV4-2	few	TRBJ2-2	CASSQGRGAGTGELFF
TRBV6-2/TRBV6-3	many	TRBJ2-3	CASSYGGTQYF
TRBV9	many	TRBJ1-6	CASSAQGVENSPLHF
TRBV6-2/TRBV6-3	many	TRBJ1-2	CASRSWTGGSGYTF
TRBV6-1	-	TRBJ1-2	CASGEVGTLYGYTF
TRBV20-1	many	TRBJ2-7	CSVTTGGREQYF
TRBV20-1	many	TRBJ2-3	CSASKTSGGADTQYF
TRBV6-1	many	TRBJ1-2	CASSLVSASDNNYGYTF
TRBV27	many	TRBJ2-7	CASSLFPRGVGYEQYF
TRBV2	many	TRBJ2-2	CASSVTSGSGTGELFF
TRBV7-2	many	TRBJ2-2	CASSLFEVGELFF
TRBV29-1	many	TRBJ1-1	CSVAGTPGGNTEAFF
TRBV12-3/TRBV12-4	many	TRBJ1-5	CASSLRVSGVGQPQHF
TRBV6-2/TRBV6-3	many	TRBJ2-7	CASSYSTFRIDSYEQYF
TRBV7-2	many	TRBJ2-5	CASTLLQETQYF
TRBV12-3/TRBV12-4	many	TRBJ2-3	CASTESTDTQYF
TRBV12-3/TRBV12-4	many	TRBJ1-2	CASSLTGGGGYGYTF
TRBV12-3/TRBV12-4	many	TRBJ2-2	CASSPGPVGNTGELFF
TRBV18	many	TRBJ1-5	CASSMVLEQGNQPQHF
TRBV5-1	many	TRBJ2-7	CASSLWTSGHYEQYF
TRBV27	many	TRBJ1-6	CASSPAGQQHSPLHF
TRBV20-1	many	TRBJ2-1	CSARDPTGNPTYNEQFF